These 26 T cell receptor beta chains came from one sample sequenced in a study of vaccination effects on CD4 cells after COVID-19. Their cognate antigens are unknown. Repertoires were generated with immunoSEQ multiplex PCR, while TCRdb's copy carries only in-frame clones and drops some. The top ten clones hold 9.5% to 15% of a sample with 25,000 or so clones, 55% to 75% of them seen once. Sequencing followed a ViraFEST assay step that expanded antigen-specific CD4+ T cells with viral peptide pools. The culture ran for 10 days, and then CD4+ T cells were isolated. Vaccinated recipients, who were negative for nucleocapsid antibodies, had no history of SARS-CoV-2 infection. This specimen consisted of CD4+ T cells from PBMCs cultured with HCoV-OC43 spike peptides, obtained before COVID-19 vaccination. Subset specified: HCoV-OC43 spike overlapping peptide pool stimulation. These receptors all stem from a human donor who received a COVID-19 vaccine.

CDR3 residues: CASSHFRWEASGTVEETQYF. CDR3 coding DNA: TGCGCCAGCAGCCACTTCCGATGGGAGGCTAGCGGCACTGTTGAAGAGACCCAGTACTTC. This chain links TRBV4-1 with TRBJ2-5, with 7 bases aligning to TRBD2. J gave up 3 bases and V 3 bases, and 22 bases lay outside the gene matches. CDR1 and CDR2 from the germline V gene are MGHRA and YSYEKL. The CDR3 length is 20 residues.

V and J are TRBV12-3 or TRBV12-4 and TRBJ1-2, with 7 bases identical to TRBD1. This CDR3 comprises 12 residues. Trimming cost V 8 bases and J 5 bases; bases outside gene matches: 5. CDR3 in amino acids: CASGRQGYGYTF. CDR3 nucleotide sequence: TGTGCCAGCGGACGACAGGGTTATGGCTACACCTTC.

This clone showed up just a few times. The chain combines TRBV5-1 with TRBJ2-2; TRBD1 matches at 7 bases. CDR1 is SGHRS and CDR2 is YFSETQ in the germline V gene. The CDR3 extends over 15 amino acids. V dropped 4 bases and J dropped 6; count of bases not matched to a gene: 9. CDR3 sequence reads: CASSTGQVRAGELFF. In DNA form, the CDR3 reads TGCGCCAGCAGCACCGGACAGGTTCGGGCCGGGGAGCTGTTTTTT.

V and J are TRBV19 and TRBJ1-2, with unresolved D. Germline V gene sequence: CDR1 LNHDA, CDR2 SQIVND (reference sequence). Trimming took 8 bases from V and 8 from J, leaving 36 bases between them. The CDR3 is made up of 19 amino acids. As DNA, the CDR3 is TGTGCCAGTTACCAATTCAGTAGGTCCCATCCTGTATCGGGATCGGGCTACACCTTC. This sequence encodes CASYQFSRSHPVSGSGYTF.

This clone was observed a few times. V is TRBV10-2 and J is TRBJ2-1; possibly TRBD2 for D (5 bases). The CDR3 totals 15 residues. V lost 1 base, J lost 3 bases, and 10 bases lay in between. Germline CDR1 is WSHSY and CDR2 is SAAADI. The CDR3 sequence: CASSEWFRDYNEQFF. The CDR3 DNA reads TGCGCCAGCAGTGAGTGGTTCCGGGACTACAATGAGCAGTTCTTC.

This chain links TRBV5-1 with TRBJ2-1; D is perhaps TRBD2 (7 bases). Germline V CDR1 and CDR2: SGHRS, YFSETQ. This CDR3 has 14 amino acids. The V end lost 6 bases, the J end lost 7 bases, and 17 bases lay between the germline ends. In DNA form, the CDR3 reads TGCGCCAGCATAGGGGGGGGTAGGGCTAATGAGCAGTTCTTC. It translates to CASIGGGRANEQFF.

The chain recombines TRBV19 with TRBJ2-7; perhaps D is TRBD1 or TRBD2 (6 bases each). The germline CDR1 and CDR2 sequences are LNHDA and SQIVND (reference sequence). CDR3 length: 15 residues. Trimming left V 3 bases short and J 0 bases short, with 12 bases between. The CDR3 nucleotides are TGTGCCAGTAGTATGGCGGGACACAGCTCCTACGAGCAGTACTTC. This translates into CASSMAGHSSYEQYF.

This clone has just a few counts. The chain is built from TRBV3-1 (or the pseudogene TRBV3-2) and TRBJ1-6; D gene ambiguous. Germline V lookup: CDR1 LGHDT, CDR2 YNNKEL (reference sequence). This CDR3 spans 14 amino acids. Trimming cost V 4 bases and J 2 bases, with 6 bases left between them. The CDR3 sequence: CASSPRTYNSPLHF. The CDR3 DNA reads as TGTGCCAGCAGCCCCCGAACCTATAATTCACCCCTCCACTTT.

The chain combines TRBV19 with TRBJ2-1, with D perhaps matching TRBD2 (5 bases). V was pared by 4 bases and J by 6 bases, with 10 bases between. The CDR3 consists of 13 residues. In germline, CDR1 is LNHDA, CDR2 SQIVND (reference sequence). The CDR3 here is CASSSGLRNEQFF. The CDR3 region has the DNA TGTGCCAGTAGTAGCGGACTCCGCAATGAGCAGTTCTTC.

The chain links TRBV6-2 or TRBV6-3 to TRBJ1-2; the match to TRBD1 covers 8 bases. V trimming: 2 bases; J trimming: 8 bases; junction bases outside the gene matches: 7. Looked up from germline, CDR1 is MNHEY and CDR2 is SVGEGT. The CDR3 consists of 14 residues. Written as DNA, the CDR3 is TGTGCCAGCAGTTACGCGGGACAGGCCACGGGCTACACCTTC. This encodes CASSYAGQATGYTF.

This sequence joins TRBV6-5 and TRBJ2-7; TRBD2 aligns across 13 bases. From germline, CDR1 is MNHEY and CDR2 SVGAGI. The length of the CDR3 is 14 residues. With V trimmed by 5 bases and J by 5 bases, 3 bases remained unmatched. The CDR3 DNA sequence: TGTGCCAGCAGTCTCGGGACTAGCGGGAACGAGCAGTACTTC. This codes for CASSLGTSGNEQYF.

The chain combines TRBV3-1 (or the pseudogene TRBV3-2) with TRBJ2-3, with a tentative D call TRBD2 (6 bases). The CDR3 totals 14 residues. Germline V gene sequence: CDR1 LGHDT, CDR2 YNNKEL (reference sequence). Trimming shortened V by 2 bases and J by 4 bases, and 10 bases separated the two germline ends. The CDR3: CASSQIGRSDTQYF. The CDR3 DNA sequence: TGTGCCAGCAGCCAAATCGGGAGATCAGATACGCAGTATTTT.

The rearrangement links TRBV10-3 to TRBJ2-5; 11 bases are shared with TRBD2. Germline V gives CDR1 ENHRY, CDR2 SYGVKD. The CDR3 is 15 amino acids. V gave up 6 bases and J gave up 5 bases; unmatched junction bases: 8. This CDR3 is CAIRERLAGLETQYF. DNA of the CDR3: TGTGCCATCAGGGAAAGACTAGCGGGACTGGAGACCCAGTACTTC.

The V and J genes are TRBV7-2 and TRBJ2-1; 11 bases are shared with TRBD2. CDR1 is SGHTA and CDR2 is FQGNSA in the germline V gene. Losses at the gene ends were 4 bases for V and 7 bases for J; bases not matched to a gene: 9. The CDR3 length is 16 residues. CDR3 in DNA: TGTGCCAGCAGCTGGAAACTAGCGGGGGTTTTAAATGAGCAGTTCTTC. This encodes CASSWKLAGVLNEQFF.

J is TRBJ2-6 and V is TRBV6-5; D assignment may be TRBD1 or TRBD2 (5 bases each). The CDR3 covers 14 residues. Germline V CDR1 and CDR2: MNHEY, SVGAGI. V gave up 2 bases and J gave up 4 bases, with 6 bases separating them. This chain's CDR3 is CASSYRDGANVLTF. The CDR3 DNA follows: TGTGCCAGCAGTTACCGGGACGGGGCCAACGTCCTGACTTTC.

The rearrangement uses TRBV29-1 and TRBJ1-4, with 7 bases aligning to TRBD1. The CDR3 runs 14 residues. V lost 6 bases and J lost 7; bases outside the gene matches: 11. Germline V CDR1 and CDR2: SQVTM, ANQGSEA. The CDR3 reads CSVGTTGLAEKLFF. The CDR3 DNA reads as TGCAGCGTAGGGACGACAGGGTTAGCTGAAAAACTGTTTTTT.

The chain combines TRBV6-1 with TRBJ2-1; TRBD2 matches at 9 bases. The trim removed 0 bases at V and 4 bases at J, leaving 1 base unmatched. The CDR3 sequence is 15 residues long. The V gene's germline CDR1 is MNHNS and CDR2 SASEGT. The CDR3 protein is CASSEASGGYNEQFF. As DNA, the CDR3 is TGTGCCAGCAGTGAAGCTAGCGGGGGTTACAATGAGCAGTTCTTC.

This clone was observed a few times. This CDR3 is CASSVGTGLARNTGELFF. CDR3 DNA: TGTGCCAGCAGCGTAGGGACAGGACTAGCGAGGAACACCGGGGAGCTGTTTTTT. This chain connects TRBV9 to TRBJ2-2, with TRBD2 identical over 9 bases. The V gene end was trimmed by 0 bases and the J gene end by 1 base; junction bases not matched to a gene: 7. The CDR3 has 18 amino acids. The V gene's germline CDR1 is SGDLS and CDR2 YYNGEE.

This sequence joins TRBV4-1 and TRBJ1-2; 8 nucleotides agree with TRBD1. The germline V gene encodes CDR1 MGHRA and CDR2 YSYEKL. V gave up 3 bases and J gave up 1 base; unmatched junction bases: 10. The CDR3 is 17 residues long. In DNA, the CDR3 is TGCGCCAGCAGCCACAATGACAGGGGAAGAAATAACTATGGCTACACCTTC. It is translated as CASSHNDRGRNNYGYTF.

This clone was observed a handful of times. The chain has TRBV25-1 and TRBJ2-1; the D gene could be TRBD1 or TRBD2 (5 bases each). With 7 bases removed from V and 2 bases from J, the gap between germline ends came to 18 bases. Germline CDR1 MGHDK, CDR2 SYGVNS. CDR3 length equals 16 residues. CDR3 loop: CASTARDGVAYNEQFF. CDR3 sequence (DNA): TGTGCCAGCACCGCTAGGGACGGGGTTGCCTACAATGAGCAGTTCTTC.

The chain uses TRBV19 and TRBJ2-1; 7 nucleotides align to TRBD2. This CDR3 contains 15 residues. The germline gives CDR1 LNHDA, CDR2 SQIVND (reference sequence). V was pared by 1 base and J by 6 bases, with 6 bases of the junction left unmatched. For the CDR3, the DNA is TGTGCCAGTAGTATAGCCGGACTAGTAGTCAATGAGCAGTTCTTC. Amino acid sequence: CASSIAGLVVNEQFF.

The chain couples TRBV3-1 (or the pseudogene TRBV3-2) to TRBJ2-5, with unresolved D. Germline lookup yields CDR1 LGHDT and CDR2 YNNKEL (reference sequence). The V end was cut by 2 bases, the J end by 2 bases, with 3 bases between. This CDR3 spans 12 amino acids. In DNA, the CDR3 is TGTGCCAGCAGCCAAATTCAAGAGACCCAGTACTTC. Translating gives CASSQIQETQYF.

The J gene is TRBJ2-1, the V gene TRBV5-4; D may correspond to TRBD1 or TRBD2 (5 bases each). Germline V lookup: CDR1 SGHNT, CDR2 YYREEE (reference sequence). This CDR3 comprises 15 residues. V lost 4 bases and J lost 4, with 15 bases in between. The CDR3 DNA reads TGTGCCAGCAGCCCTCCGGGACGGCTATACAATGAGCAGTTCTTC. It is translated as CASSPPGRLYNEQFF.

The rearrangement links TRBV7-6 to TRBJ2-2; 10 positions agree with TRBD2. The junction had 4 bases not matched to a gene; V was cut back by 1 base and J by 5 bases. Germline CDR1 is SGHVS and CDR2 is FNYEAQ. This CDR3 has 16 amino acids. The CDR3 DNA reads as TGTGCCAGCAGCTTAGTCAGTAGCGGGGGGACCGGGGAGCTGTTTTTT. It codes for CASSLVSSGGTGELFF.

About this clone itself: This sample also contains other DNA sequences that code for the same CDR3. The chain recombines TRBV10-1 with TRBJ2-7; D may be TRBD2 (6 bases). From germline, CDR1 is WNHNN and CDR2 SYGVQD (reference sequence). The CDR3 totals 15 residues. Deletions cut 7 bases from V and 3 bases from J, with 19 bases between. CDR3 in DNA: TGCGCCAGCATGGTCCGGACCTCAGCGGGCTACGAGCAGTACTTC. Its protein is CASMVRTSAGYEQYF.

This clone was observed a handful of times. The chain has TRBV10-2 and TRBJ2-4, with 10 positions matching TRBD2. The CDR3 length is 18 residues. The germline CDR1 and CDR2 sequences are WSHSY and SAAADI. The V segment lost 2 bases and the J segment 1 base; nucleotides outside the gene matches: 8. Here the CDR3 reads CASSEGVGAGGAKNIQYF. Here the CDR3 DNA reads TGCGCCAGCAGTGAGGGAGTGGGAGCGGGAGGGGCCAAAAACATTCAGTACTTC.